This is a list of T cell receptor beta chains from one sample in a study of blood T cell repertoires in COVID-19. Profiled with immunoSEQ multiplex PCR; TCRdb holds only in-frame clones, not every one. The table lists about 75,000 clones, about 88% of them singletons, with roughly 19% in the top ten. Sequencing was performed on peripheral blood. These receptors were collected from a human donor in a cohort sampled during active COVID-19. Each CDR3 is given without its conserved first and last residue. D genes are given only for firm matches. The size field is filled for only some rows; it gives once, few, many or a size class.

ASSLGGASYNEQF . . TRBJ2-1 TRBV6-5
ASKRDAGGEGNEQF . TRBD2 TRBJ2-1 TRBV10-1
ASSLIAADTQY . . TRBJ2-3 TRBV27
ASSSYGQGSAGELF . TRBD1 TRBJ2-2 TRBV6-5
ASSLASRRENTGELF once . TRBJ2-2 TRBV5-1
ASSRLSGSGETQY . TRBD2 TRBJ2-5 TRBV5-1
ASSSFKTGLYEKLF . TRBD1 TRBJ1-4 TRBV6-5
ASSLPPSGRHQETQY . TRBD2 TRBJ2-5 TRBV7-9
ASSIARASYEQY . . TRBJ2-7 TRBV19
ASSLGDSSYNEQF once TRBD1 TRBJ2-1 TRBV5-1
ASSIKRGGRGNEQF once TRBD2 TRBJ2-1 TRBV19
ASSRGQGWLGQY . TRBD1 TRBJ2-7 TRBV27
ASSQDAAINYGYT . . TRBJ1-2 TRBV4-3
SAEDTTEQF . . TRBJ2-1 TRBV20-1
ASTRTGLTDTQY . TRBD1 TRBJ2-3 TRBV6-5
ASTGQASNYGYT . TRBD1 TRBJ1-2 TRBV16
ASSVRGGAEYTGELF . TRBD2 TRBJ2-2 TRBV9
ASGQLENSGANVLT . . TRBJ2-6 TRBV27
ASSNPLAGKLF . . TRBJ1-4 TRBV12-3/TRBV12-4
ASSLGLAGDEQF . TRBD2 TRBJ2-1 TRBV7-7
ASSRDRVRNQPQH . TRBD1 TRBJ1-5 TRBV6-2/TRBV6-3
ASGRGGRTDTQY . TRBD2 TRBJ2-3 TRBV19
ASSSTHSKNTEAF . . TRBJ1-1 TRBV7-9
ASTQSDKNIQY . . TRBJ2-4 TRBV2
ASSFGGLLRVHEQY . . TRBJ2-7 TRBV7-2
ASSIGQLSTTEAF . . TRBJ1-1 TRBV19
ASSPPGLAMDTQY . TRBD2 TRBJ2-3 TRBV5-4
ASSFTGNQPQH . . TRBJ1-5 TRBV4-1
ASSSRQGATNEKLF . TRBD1 TRBJ1-4 TRBV11-2
ASSLVAGGPSEQF . TRBD2 TRBJ2-1 TRBV5-1
ASSYSESGAWNEQF . . TRBJ2-1 TRBV6-5
ASSLQGVSGYEQY . . TRBJ2-7 TRBV7-2
ASSLEVGGSYGYT . TRBD1 TRBJ1-2 TRBV5-1
ASSAGGRRHGYT . . TRBJ1-2 TRBV25-1
ASSYSNEQF . . TRBJ2-1 TRBV28
AIRPTGGNYGYT . TRBD1 TRBJ1-2 TRBV10-3
ASSKGQGNQPQH . . TRBJ1-5 TRBV21-1
ASSVGGDRANEQY . TRBD1 TRBJ2-7 TRBV9
ASRGQGQGGYT . TRBD1 TRBJ1-2 TRBV19
ASSKGNETSYSNQPQH . . TRBJ1-5 TRBV21-1
ASSYSFTRGYEQY . . TRBJ2-7 TRBV6-6
ASSPLSGEDTQY . . TRBJ2-3 TRBV5-1
ASSWGPGLNTIY . . TRBJ1-3 TRBV19
ASRRQGHESSPLH . TRBD1 TRBJ1-6 TRBV7-2
ASRARTGAQAF . TRBD1 TRBJ1-1 TRBV10-2
ASLTGPGELF . TRBD1 TRBJ2-2 TRBV28
ASSLGQATGAQY few TRBD1 TRBJ2-7 TRBV3-1/TRBV3-2
ATSETPGGSADTQY . TRBD1 TRBJ2-3 TRBV24-1
SVERRFGTEAF . . TRBJ1-1 TRBV29-1
ASSLVGGGYEQY . TRBD2 TRBJ2-7 TRBV5-6
ATSRVRQASYGYT . . TRBJ1-2 TRBV15
ASSPRDFPGQETQY . . TRBJ2-5 TRBV6-2/TRBV6-3
ASSFGRTGELF . TRBD2 TRBJ2-2 TRBV7-8
ASRKIGGGRETQY . . TRBJ2-5 TRBV4-1